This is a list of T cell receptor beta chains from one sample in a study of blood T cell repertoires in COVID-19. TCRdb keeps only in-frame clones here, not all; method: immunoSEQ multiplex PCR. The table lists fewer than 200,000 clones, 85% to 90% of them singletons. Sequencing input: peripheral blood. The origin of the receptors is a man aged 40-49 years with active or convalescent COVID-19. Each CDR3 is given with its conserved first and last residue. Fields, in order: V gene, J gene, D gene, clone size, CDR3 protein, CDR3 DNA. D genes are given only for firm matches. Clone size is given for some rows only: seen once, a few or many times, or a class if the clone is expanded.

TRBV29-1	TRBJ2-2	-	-	CSVDGRDFLRTGELFF	TGCAGCGTTGATGGCAGGGATTTTTTAAGAACCGGGGAGCTGTTTTTT
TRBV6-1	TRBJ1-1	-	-	CASSDWANTEAFF	TGTGCCAGCAGTGATTGGGCTAACACTGAAGCTTTCTTT
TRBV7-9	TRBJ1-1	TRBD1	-	CASSPRTGGDTEAFF	TGTGCCAGCAGCCCCCGGACAGGGGGTGACACTGAAGCTTTCTTT
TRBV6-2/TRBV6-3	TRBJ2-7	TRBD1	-	CASSKDRVTLEQYF	TGTGCCAGCAGTAAAGACAGGGTTACTCTCGAGCAGTACTTC
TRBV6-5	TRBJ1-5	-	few	CASSTPDGMSPQHF	TGTGCCAGCAGTACCCCCGACGGGATGAGTCCCCAGCATTTT
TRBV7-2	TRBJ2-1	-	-	CASSFGTLAVNGGEQFF	TGTGCCAGCAGCTTCGGGACCTTAGCGGTAAACGGCGGTGAGCAGTTCTTC
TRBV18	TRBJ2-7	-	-	CASSPTGASSYEQYF	TGTGCCAGCTCACCAACAGGCGCTAGCTCCTACGAGCAGTACTTC
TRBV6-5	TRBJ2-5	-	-	CASKEGARETQYF	TGTGCCAGCAAAGAGGGAGCGCGAGAGACCCAGTACTTC
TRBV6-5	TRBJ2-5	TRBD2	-	CASSGTSAQETQYF	TGTGCCAGCTCCGGGACTAGCGCTCAAGAGACCCAGTACTTC
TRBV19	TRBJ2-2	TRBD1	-	CASSIGTGISTGELFF	TGTGCCAGTAGTATAGGGACAGGGATTAGCACCGGGGAGCTGTTTTTT
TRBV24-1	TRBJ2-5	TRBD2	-	CATSAGGALETQYF	TGTGCCACCAGTGCCGGGGGGGCCCTAGAGACCCAGTACTTC
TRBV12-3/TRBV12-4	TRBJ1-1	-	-	CASSSRDTEAFF	TGTGCCAGCAGTTCTCGAGACACTGAAGCTTTCTTT
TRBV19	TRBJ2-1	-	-	CASSILSDNEQFF	TGTGCCAGTAGTATTCTGTCGGACAATGAGCAGTTCTTC
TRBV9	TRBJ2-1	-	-	CASSVGTFYNEQFF	TGTGCCAGCAGCGTAGGGACTTTCTACAATGAGCAGTTCTTC
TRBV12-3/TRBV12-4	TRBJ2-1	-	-	CASSLGEVGEQFF	TGTGCCAGCAGTTTGGGGGAGGTGGGTGAGCAGTTCTTC
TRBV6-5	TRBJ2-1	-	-	CASSTPGVEQFF	TGTGCCAGCAGCACCCCGGGAGTTGAGCAGTTCTTC
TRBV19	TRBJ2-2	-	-	CASSDRSNTGELFF	TGTGCCAGTAGCGACAGGTCGAACACCGGGGAGCTGTTTTTT
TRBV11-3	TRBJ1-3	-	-	CASSSGDGNTIYF	TGTGCCAGCAGCTCAGGGGACGGAAACACCATATATTTT
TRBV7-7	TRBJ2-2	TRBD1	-	CASSLTGTGNTGELFF	TGTGCCAGCAGTTTAACTGGGACAGGGAACACCGGGGAGCTGTTTTTT
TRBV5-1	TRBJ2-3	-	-	CASSRQGGLGVDTQYF	TGCGCCAGCAGCCGGCAAGGAGGCCTGGGAGTGGATACGCAGTATTTT
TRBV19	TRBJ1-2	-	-	CASSPTDSNYGYTF	TGTGCCAGTAGCCCCACTGACTCAAACTATGGCTACACCTTC
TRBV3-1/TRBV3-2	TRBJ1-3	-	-	CASSQPSAVRGNTIYF	TGTGCCAGCAGCCAACCTTCCGCGGTACGAGGAAACACCATATATTTT
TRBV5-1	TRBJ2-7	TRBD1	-	CASSLEGTAAYEQYF	TGCGCCAGCAGCTTGGAAGGGACAGCAGCCTACGAGCAGTACTTC
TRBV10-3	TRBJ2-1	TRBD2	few	CAIAGTSGHNEQFF	TGTGCCATCGCCGGGACTAGCGGGCACAATGAGCAGTTCTTC
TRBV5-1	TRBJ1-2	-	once	CASSFEGSVSGYTF	TGCGCCAGCAGCTTCGAGGGTTCTGTTAGTGGCTACACCTTC
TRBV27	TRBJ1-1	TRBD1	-	CASILPQDRVYFVNTEAFF	TGTGCCAGCATATTACCCCAGGACAGGGTTTATTTCGTGAACACTGAAGCTTTCTTT
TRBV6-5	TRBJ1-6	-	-	CASRVQGSYNSPLYF	TGTGCCAGCAGAGTACAGGGTTCCTATAATTCACCCCTCTACTTT
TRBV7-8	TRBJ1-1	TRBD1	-	CAVSPRRTGGQDTEAFF	TGTGCCGTCTCTCCAAGGAGGACAGGGGGTCAGGACACTGAAGCTTTCTTT
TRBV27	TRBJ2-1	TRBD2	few	CASSPRIRRGAARYEQFF	TGTGCCAGCAGTCCACGTATTAGGCGGGGGGCCGCCCGTTATGAGCAGTTCTTC
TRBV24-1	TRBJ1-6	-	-	CATNHSGRKNSPLHF	TGTGCCACCAACCATTCCGGGAGGAAGAATTCACCCCTCCACTTT
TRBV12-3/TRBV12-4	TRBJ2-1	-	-	CASSNQRVNEQFF	TGTGCCAGCAGCAATCAACGGGTTAATGAGCAGTTCTTC
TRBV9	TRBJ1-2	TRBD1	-	CASSVDRGPNRGYTF	TGTGCCAGCAGCGTCGACAGGGGACCCAACAGAGGCTACACCTTC
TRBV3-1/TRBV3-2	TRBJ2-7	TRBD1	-	CASSRGQLTYEQYF	TGTGCCAGCAGCCGGGGACAGCTAACCTACGAGCAGTACTTC
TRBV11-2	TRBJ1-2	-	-	CASSWGTQGLRNYGYTF	TGTGCCAGCAGCTGGGGTACACAGGGTCTCCGGAACTATGGCTACACCTTC
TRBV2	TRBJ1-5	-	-	CASSEERGNQPQHF	TGTGCCAGCAGTGAAGAGCGGGGGAATCAGCCCCAGCATTTT
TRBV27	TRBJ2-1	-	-	CASSQGLVGTYNEQFF	TGTGCCAGCAGTCAAGGACTTGTCGGAACCTACAATGAGCAGTTCTTC
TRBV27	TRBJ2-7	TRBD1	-	CASSAQDRDEQYF	TGTGCCAGCAGTGCACAGGACAGGGACGAGCAGTACTTC
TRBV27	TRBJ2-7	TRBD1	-	CASSLRGQGDEQYF	TGTGCCAGCAGTTTAAGGGGACAGGGGGACGAGCAGTACTTC
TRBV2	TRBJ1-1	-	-	CASSPQGAPTEAFF	TGTGCCAGCAGCCCGCAGGGTGCCCCCACTGAAGCTTTCTTT
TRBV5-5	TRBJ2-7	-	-	CASSTDLQGPYEQYF	TGTGCCAGCAGCACGGACCTACAGGGACCCTACGAGCAGTACTTC
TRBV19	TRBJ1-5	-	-	CASSPSTGYVGQPQHF	TGTGCCAGTAGTCCGTCCACAGGGTACGTCGGTCAGCCCCAGCATTTT
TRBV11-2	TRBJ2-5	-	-	CASSLDRGTQETQYF	TGTGCCAGCAGCTTAGATAGGGGGACACAAGAGACCCAGTACTTC
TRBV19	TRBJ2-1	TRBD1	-	CASSPLPTGDNEQFF	TGTGCCAGTAGTCCACTCCCGACAGGGGACAATGAGCAGTTCTTC
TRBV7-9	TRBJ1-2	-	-	CASSPLGGLDGYTF	TGTGCCAGCAGCCCCCTGGGAGGACTTGATGGCTACACCTTC
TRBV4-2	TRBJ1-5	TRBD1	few	CASSQAGGSNQPQHF	TGTGCCAGCAGCCAAGCAGGGGGTAGTAATCAGCCCCAGCATTTT